One and the same sample provided the 9 T cell receptor beta chains below, sequenced in a study of cytomegalovirus exposure and HLA in healthy donors. PCR primers comprised 60 Vbeta and 13 Jbeta primers. Sequenced by immunoSEQ multiplex PCR; TCRdb stores in-frame clones only, minus some. The data show under 200,000 clones, with around 62% seen just once and under 3% held by the top ten. The specimen sequenced was PBMCs. The receptors here all came from a man in his forties or fifties in good health and CMV-seronegative.

The table lists this clone with a count of one. The V and J genes are TRBV6-5 and TRBJ1-2, with D perhaps matching TRBD1 (6 bases). The CDR3 has 15 amino acids. Germline V CDR1 and CDR2: MNHEY, SVGAGI. Trimming removed 6 bases from V and 4 bases from J, with 18 bases in between. CDR3 bases: TGTGCCAGCAGACGGGAACAGGGCGCTACCTATGGCTACACCTTC. Amino acids: CASRREQGATYGYTF.

The rearrangement joins TRBV5-4 to TRBJ2-3; 12 bases are shared with TRBD2. CDR3 length: 16 residues. Germline V gene lookup returns CDR1 SGHNT and CDR2 YYREEE (reference sequence). With 5 bases clipped from V and 6 bases from J, the junction kept 10 bases outside the gene matches. The CDR3 coding sequence is TGTGCCAGCAGGATTCTAGCGGGAGGGCTCGGTGATACGCAGTATTTT. Encoded protein: CASRILAGGLGDTQYF.

The chain uses TRBV18 and TRBJ1-1; D gene ambiguous. V was shortened by 2 bases and J by 3 bases, with 10 bases between the two germline ends. The CDR3 has 14 amino acids. Germline CDR1 is KGHSH and CDR2 is LQKENI. CDR3 in amino acids: CASSPGMEDTEAFF. In DNA, the CDR3 is TGTGCCAGCTCACCAGGGATGGAGGACACTGAAGCTTTCTTT.

This chain joins TRBV6-1 and TRBJ2-5, with no clear D. Germline CDR1 is MNHNS and CDR2 is SASEGT. The V end was cut by 4 bases, the J end by 1 base, with 4 bases between. The CDR3 is 12 residues long. The CDR3 protein is CASSAVQETQYF. In DNA, the CDR3 is TGTGCCAGCAGTGCGGTCCAAGAGACCCAGTACTTC.

The CDR3 DNA reads TGTGCCAGTAGCTACTCGGACAGGATAGGGCCGGGCACAGATACGCAGTATTTT. Translated, it gives CASSYSDRIGPGTDTQYF. The chain combines TRBV19 with TRBJ2-3; 7 bases align to TRBD1. The CDR3 totals 18 residues. Per germline, CDR1 LNHDA and CDR2 SQIVND (reference sequence). The V segment lost 6 bases and the J segment 1 base; nucleotides outside the gene matches: 16.

The chain has TRBV30 and TRBJ2-1; 9 bases line up with TRBD1. Germline CDR1 and CDR2: GTSNPN and SVGIG (reference sequence). This CDR3 comprises 13 residues. V shed 4 bases, J shed 5 bases, and the junction held 3 bases outside the gene matches. This CDR3 reads CAWTRTGDNEQFF. DNA for the CDR3: TGTGCCTGGACCCGGACAGGGGACAATGAGCAGTTCTTC.

The rearrangement joins TRBV7-9 to TRBJ2-7; 9 nucleotides line up with TRBD1. The germline gives CDR1 SEHNR, CDR2 FQNEAQ (reference sequence). CDR3 length: 14 amino acids. With 5 bases clipped from V and 3 bases from J, the junction kept 5 bases outside the gene matches. The CDR3 coding sequence is TGTGCCAGCAGCACCGGGACAGGGATCTACGAGCAGTACTTC. Protein product: CASSTGTGIYEQYF.

The rearrangement uses TRBV7-6 and TRBJ2-2; TRBD2 agrees at 8 bases. V trimming: 4 bases; J trimming: 1 base; junction bases outside the gene matches: 8. CDR1 is SGHVS and CDR2 is FNYEAQ in the germline V gene. The CDR3 runs to 17 residues. This CDR3 reads CASSSYHTSGNTGELFF. CDR3 bases: TGTGCCAGCAGCTCTTACCACACTAGCGGGAACACCGGGGAGCTGTTTTTT.

The sample holds a few counts of this clone. The chain combines TRBV19 with TRBJ2-2, with D possibly matching TRBD1 (6 bases). Trimming removed 3 bases at V and 7 bases at J, with 12 bases between. Germline CDR1 reads LNHDA; CDR2 reads SQIVND (reference sequence). This CDR3 contains 14 residues. CDR3 protein: CASSMSRGIGELFF. CDR3 nucleotides: TGTGCCAGTAGTATGTCTAGGGGGATCGGGGAGCTGTTTTTT.